These 23 T cell receptor beta chains were sequenced from one sample in a study of cytomegalovirus exposure and HLA in healthy donors. Primers for the PCR totalled 60 Vbeta and 13 Jbeta. The assay was immunoSEQ multiplex PCR, and TCRdb's table has in-frame clones only and misses some. Of about 62,000 clones listed, just under 80% are singletons. The specimen was PBMCs. The receptors here all came from a man aged 35-49 years in good health and CMV-seronegative.

The rearrangement links TRBV2 to TRBJ1-4, with TRBD1 identical over 10 bases. This CDR3 spans 16 amino acids. V shed 6 bases and J 2 bases; nucleotides not matched to a gene: 6. CDR1 is SNHLY and CDR2 is FYNNEI in the germline V gene. CDR3 DNA: TGTGCCAGCAGGCCGACAGGGGGCGTCACTAATGAAAAACTGTTTTTT. Protein product: CASRPTGGVTNEKLFF.

The chain links TRBV12-5 to TRBJ2-3; D is possibly TRBD1 (5 bases). Germline V gene sequence: CDR1 LGHNT, CDR2 FRNRAP. The V gene lost 4 bases and the J gene lost 6 bases, with 14 bases spanning the gap. The CDR3 contains 14 residues. The CDR3, as DNA: TGTGCTAGTGGTTCGCCCCAGGGTTATGATACGCAGTATTTT. Translating it yields CASGSPQGYDTQYF.

This clone came up once. A junction boundary mismatches the germline segment, possibly from a read error. The CDR3 sequence is CSSSSYRGAPYEQYF. CDR3 bases: TGTTCCAGCAGTTCATACAGGGGAGCCCCCTACGAGCAGTACTTC. V and J are TRBV7-9 and TRBJ2-7; 7 bases match TRBD1. The CDR3 covers 15 residues. The V gene's germline CDR1 is SEHNR and CDR2 FQNEAQ (reference sequence).

This clone has just one count. CDR3 nucleotide sequence: TGTGCCAGCAGCTTAGCGGGAGGGCGGGGGGCCAAAAACATTCAGTACTTC. Protein: CASSLAGGRGAKNIQYF. The chain joins TRBV11-2 to TRBJ2-4, with 8 bases matching TRBD2. Germline CDR1 and CDR2: SGHAT and FQNNGV. V was pared by 1 base and J by 1 base, with 6 bases of the junction left unmatched. The CDR3 contains 17 residues.

The V call is TRBV5-4, the J call TRBJ1-1; TRBD1 matches at 7 bases. CDR3 size: 16 residues. V was clipped by 2 bases and J by 4 bases; unmatched bases: 11. Germline values: CDR1 SGHNT, CDR2 YYREEE (reference sequence). CDR3 loop: CASSFETGRTFTEAFF. As DNA, the CDR3 is TGTGCCAGCAGCTTCGAGACAGGGAGGACATTCACTGAAGCTTTCTTT.

This rearrangement joins TRBV5-1 to TRBJ2-7; 10 bases agree with TRBD1. Germline lookup yields CDR1 SGHRS and CDR2 YFSETQ. The CDR3 has 18 residues. Losses at the gene ends were 0 bases for V and 0 bases for J; bases not matched to a gene: 9. The CDR3 DNA is TGCGCCAGCAGCTTGGCCCGTGGGGACAGGGGTAGCTCCTACGAGCAGTACTTC. Translating gives CASSLARGDRGSSYEQYF.

The genes are TRBV10-3 and TRBJ2-6, with 10 bases identical to TRBD1. With V trimmed by 6 bases and J by 0 bases, 2 bases remained unmatched. This CDR3 spans 16 amino acids. Germline V lookup: CDR1 ENHRY, CDR2 SYGVKD. CDR3 sequence reads: CAIRGDRGSGANVLTF. In nucleotides, the CDR3 is TGTGCCATCAGGGGGGACAGGGGCTCTGGGGCCAACGTCCTGACTTTC.

This chain links TRBV27 with TRBJ1-1; D perhaps matches TRBD1 (5 bases). Germline CDR1 MNHEY, CDR2 SMNVEV (reference sequence). V was pared by 2 bases and J by 4 bases, with 11 bases between. The CDR3 loop spans 14 amino acids. CDR3 in DNA: TGTGCCAGCAGTTTAGAGGGGAGGGTCACTGAAGCTTTCTTT. This encodes CASSLEGRVTEAFF.

This chain joins TRBV6-5 and TRBJ1-3, with D uncertain. Germline V gives CDR1 MNHEY, CDR2 SVGAGI. This CDR3 has 13 amino acids. The V and J ends lost 5 bases and 6 bases respectively, with 11 bases between them. CDR3 nucleotides: TGTGCCAGCAGTCCCGGGTACCAAAACACCATATATTTT. Its protein is CASSPGYQNTIYF.

The V call is TRBV7-9, the J call TRBJ2-3, with TRBD2 matching over 16 bases. CDR3 length: 19 amino acids. The germline gives CDR1 SEHNR, CDR2 FQNEAQ (reference sequence). The junction had 12 bases not matched to a gene; V was cut back by 4 bases and J by 5 bases. CDR3 sequence: CASSSDRGLAGGLRDTQYF. The DNA of the CDR3 is TGTGCCAGCAGCTCTGACAGGGGACTAGCGGGGGGGCTGAGAGATACGCAGTATTTT.

The CDR3 bases are TGTGCCAGCAACCGGGGAGAACCTGGAAACACCATATATTTT. It specifies CASNRGEPGNTIYF. The chain employs TRBV11-2 and TRBJ1-3; D uncertain. The germline V gene encodes CDR1 SGHAT and CDR2 FQNNGV. V was pared by 7 bases and J by 2 bases, with 12 bases between. This CDR3 is built from 14 residues.

This clone was found a few times. The rearrangement joins TRBV11-2 to TRBJ2-7; D not resolved. V shed 2 bases and J shed 3 bases, with 14 bases lying between them. Germline CDR1 is SGHAT and CDR2 is FQNNGV. CDR3 size: 15 residues. The CDR3 loop is CASSLSFHTGYEQYF. CDR3 nucleotides: TGTGCCAGCAGCTTATCGTTCCATACGGGCTACGAGCAGTACTTC.

The chain recombines TRBV5-1 with TRBJ2-7; tentatively, D is TRBD2 (7 bases). V was pared by 0 bases and J by 0 bases, with 13 bases between. The V gene's germline CDR1 is SGHRS and CDR2 YFSETQ. This CDR3 has 16 amino acids. The CDR3 reads CASSLGGGGTSYEQYF. The CDR3 nucleotides read TGCGCCAGCAGCTTGGGGGGGGGCGGGACCTCCTACGAGCAGTACTTC.

This clone appeared a single time. The junction departs from germline at one end; a sequencing error may be responsible. The sample holds other DNA sequences that translate to the same CDR3. This chain links TRBV7-9 with TRBJ2-2; TRBD2 matches at 9 bases. The CDR3 sequence is 19 residues long. Germline-derived CDR1 and CDR2 are SEHNR and FQNEAQ (reference sequence). Written as DNA, the CDR3 is TGTGCCAGCAGCCGAAAGTCGGCGGGACTAGCAGCGAATACCGGGGAGCTGTTTTTT. As protein: CASSRKSAGLAANTGELFF.

A few counts support this clone. The chain recombines TRBV7-7 with TRBJ2-5; TRBD1 agrees at 9 bases. The ends lost 5 bases at V and 5 bases at J; junction bases unmatched: 6. The CDR3 runs to 14 residues. CDR1 and CDR2 (germline): SSHAT, FNYEAQ (reference sequence). The CDR3 protein is CASSAATGGETQYF. CDR3 nucleotides: TGTGCCAGCAGCGCCGCTACAGGGGGCGAGACCCAGTACTTC.

The chain links TRBV5-1 to TRBJ2-3, with 10 bases lining up with TRBD1. Germline loops: CDR1 SGHRS, CDR2 YFSETQ. The CDR3 is 15 residues long. V lost 1 base, J lost 3 bases, and 2 bases stayed unmatched. The CDR3 loop reads CASSLSDRGTDTQYF. CDR3 bases: TGCGCCAGCAGCTTGTCGGACAGGGGGACAGATACGCAGTATTTT.

The sample holds one count of this clone. The genes are TRBV6-6 and TRBJ2-1; D not certain. The CDR3 covers 12 residues. From germline, CDR1 is MNHNY and CDR2 SVGAGI (reference sequence). Trimming stripped 0 bases from V and 8 bases from J, with 5 bases between. The CDR3 DNA reads as TGTGCCAGCAGTTACTCCGCGGATGAGCAGTTCTTC. Protein product: CASSYSADEQFF.

There are a few counts of this clone. V and J are TRBV7-9 and TRBJ1-1; 7 bases line up with TRBD1. The CDR3 is 12 amino acids. Germline loops: CDR1 SEHNR, CDR2 FQNEAQ (reference sequence). Unmatched junction bases numbered 1, after V lost 3 bases and J lost 6 bases. CDR3 nucleotide sequence: TGTGCCAGCAGCTTGGGACAGCCTGAAGCTTTCTTT. This translates into CASSLGQPEAFF. The variable domain in full, completed from reference TRBV7-9 and TRBJ1-1, reads DTGVSQNPRHKITKRGQNVTFRCDPISEHNRLYWYRQTLGQGPEFLTYFQNEAQLEKSRLLSDRFSAERPKGSFSTLEIQRTEQGDSAMYLCASSLGQPEAFFGQGTRLTVV.

This chain joins TRBV6-5 and TRBJ2-1; TRBD1 aligns across 9 bases. The CDR3 loop spans 15 amino acids. Germline assignment: CDR1 MNHEY and CDR2 SVGAGI. Trimming took 0 bases from V and 5 from J; bases not matched to a gene: 2. CDR3 amino acids: CASSYSGDRDNEQFF. In nucleotides, the CDR3 is TGTGCCAGCAGTTACTCCGGGGACAGGGACAATGAGCAGTTCTTC.

J is TRBJ2-3 and V is TRBV5-1; TRBD1 matches at 9 bases. V lost 1 base to trimming and J lost 5 bases; unmatched junction nucleotides: 5. Germline V CDR1 and CDR2: SGHRS, YFSETQ. This CDR3 comprises 15 residues. CDR3 nucleotide sequence: TGCGCCAGCAGCTTGCCGGGACAGGGCGGAGATACGCAGTATTTT. Translated, it gives CASSLPGQGGDTQYF.

The sample holds a few counts of this clone. The chain couples TRBV29-1 to TRBJ2-1; TRBD2 matches at 10 bases. Germline CDR1 is SQVTM and CDR2 is ANQGSEA. This CDR3 is built from 16 residues. The trim removed 2 bases at V and 9 bases at J, leaving 13 bases unmatched. The CDR3 sequence is CSVEMRLAGALGEQFF. DNA of the CDR3: TGCAGCGTTGAAATGCGACTAGCGGGTGCGTTGGGTGAGCAGTTCTTC.

CDR3 nucleotide sequence: TGTGCTAGTGGTTTGGGGGACAGCTATAATTCACCCCTCCACTTT. Amino acid sequence: CASGLGDSYNSPLHF. The rearrangement uses TRBV12-5 and TRBJ1-6, with TRBD1 matching 7 bases. V lost 1 base to trimming and J lost 3 bases; unmatched junction nucleotides: 0. The CDR3 length is 15 residues. In germline, CDR1 is LGHNT, CDR2 FRNRAP.

This clone was counted a few times. The chain combines TRBV15 with TRBJ2-1; D might be TRBD2 (6 bases). The germline V gene has CDR1 LNHNV and CDR2 YYDKDF (reference sequence). The V and J ends lost 0 bases and 0 bases respectively, with 21 bases between them. The CDR3 consists of 20 residues. The CDR3 loop is CATSRDNGPGLPSSYNEQFF. CDR3 nucleotides: TGTGCCACCAGCAGAGATAATGGACCGGGACTGCCGAGCTCCTACAATGAGCAGTTCTTC.